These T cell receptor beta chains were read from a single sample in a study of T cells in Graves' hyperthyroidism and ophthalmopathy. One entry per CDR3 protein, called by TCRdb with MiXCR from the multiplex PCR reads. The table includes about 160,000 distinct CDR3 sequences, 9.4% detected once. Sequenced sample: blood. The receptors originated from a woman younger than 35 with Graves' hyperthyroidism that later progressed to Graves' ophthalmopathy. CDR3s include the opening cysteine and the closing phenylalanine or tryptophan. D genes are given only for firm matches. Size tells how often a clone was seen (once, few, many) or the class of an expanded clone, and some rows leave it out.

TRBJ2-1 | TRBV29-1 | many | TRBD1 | TGCAGCGTTGAAGAGGGCGACAGGGGTGAGCAGTTCTTC | CSVEEGDRGEQFF
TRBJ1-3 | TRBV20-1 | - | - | TGCAGTGCTAGAGATGGGTCGGGGTTCTCTGGAAACACCATATATTTT | CSARDGSGFSGNTIYF
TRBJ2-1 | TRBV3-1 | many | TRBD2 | TGTGCCAGCAGCCAAGATCGGAGCGGGAGTCAATACAATGAGCAGTTCTTC | CASSQDRSGSQYNEQFF
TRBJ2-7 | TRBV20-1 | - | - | TGCAGTGCTAGATCAGGACGGGCCTACGAGCAGTACTTC | CSARSGRAYEQYF
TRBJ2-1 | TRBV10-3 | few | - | TGTGCCATCAGTGAGTCATGGGTTGGGGGTGAGCAGTTCTTC | CAISESWVGGEQFF
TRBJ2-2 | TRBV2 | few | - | TGTGCCAGCCAACTCGAGGGACCCACCGGGGAGCTGTTTTTT | CASQLEGPTGELFF
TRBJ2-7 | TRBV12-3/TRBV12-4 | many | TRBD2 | TGTGCCAGCAGTACGACTTTAGGAGCTAGCGGCAACGGTCCCTACGAGCAGTACTTC | CASSTTLGASGNGPYEQYF
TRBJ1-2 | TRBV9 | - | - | TGTGCCAGCAGCGTGACCGAAAACTATGGCTACACCTTC | CASSVTENYGYTF
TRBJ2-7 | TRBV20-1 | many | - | TGCAGTGCCCCAGGGGGGGCGCTTAACTACGAGCAGTACTTC | CSAPGGALNYEQYF
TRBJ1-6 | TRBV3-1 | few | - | TGTGCCAGCAGCCAATCAGGTTCTTTCTCGTCACCCCTCCACTTT | CASSQSGSFSSPLHF
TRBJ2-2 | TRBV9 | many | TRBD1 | TGTGCCAGCAGCGTGGACAGGGGGCGCACCGGGGAGCTGTTTTTT | CASSVDRGRTGELFF
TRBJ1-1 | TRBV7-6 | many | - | TGTGCCAGCAGCCCAACTCGGGGGAACACTGAAGCTTTCTTT | CASSPTRGNTEAFF
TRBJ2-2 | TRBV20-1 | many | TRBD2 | TGCAGTGCTAGTGGGGGGGAACTGAACACCGGGGAGCTGTTTTTT | CSASGGELNTGELFF
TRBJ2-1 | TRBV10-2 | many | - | TGCGCCAGCAGTGAGTCGACTCGCAGAAGCTCCTACAATGAGCAGTTCTTC | CASSESTRRSSYNEQFF
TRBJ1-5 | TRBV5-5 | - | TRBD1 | TGTGCCAGCAGCCCGGGACAGGGGGCCTATAGCAATCAGCCCCAGCATTTT | CASSPGQGAYSNQPQHF
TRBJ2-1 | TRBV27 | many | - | TGTGCCAGCAGTTTATTCTCCAGGAGGGGGGATGAGCAGTTCTTC | CASSLFSRRGDEQFF
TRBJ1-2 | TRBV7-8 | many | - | TGTGCCAGCAGCACCCGGACGGGATTGAGGGGCTACACCTTC | CASSTRTGLRGYTF
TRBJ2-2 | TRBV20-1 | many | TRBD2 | TGCAGTGCTAGAAAGCTAGCGGACACCGGGGAGCTGTTTTTT | CSARKLADTGELFF
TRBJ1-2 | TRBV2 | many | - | TGTGCCAGCAGCGCTGCCCCGTTCTATGGCTACACCTTC | CASSAAPFYGYTF
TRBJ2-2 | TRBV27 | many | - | TGTGCCAGCAGTATCGCCTGGAACACCGGGGAGCTGTTTTTT | CASSIAWNTGELFF
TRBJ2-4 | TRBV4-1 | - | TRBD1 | TGCGCCAGCAGCCAAGGGGGGGGACAGGGACGATTTCTAGCCAAAAACATTCAGTACTTC | CASSQGGGQGRFLAKNIQYF
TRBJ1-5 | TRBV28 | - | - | TGTGCCAGCAGTTTAGGGCAGGTTTATCAGCCCCAGCATTTT | CASSLGQVYQPQHF
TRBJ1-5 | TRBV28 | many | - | TGTGCCAGCAGTCGAGCAGGTGGCGGTCAGCCCCAGCATTTT | CASSRAGGGQPQHF
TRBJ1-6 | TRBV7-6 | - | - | TGTGCCAGCAGCTTAGGGGTGCTTGGCTCACCCCTCCACTTT | CASSLGVLGSPLHF
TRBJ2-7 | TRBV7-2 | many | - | TGTGCCAGCAGCTCCGGGACAAGGCCCAACGAGCAGTACTTC | CASSSGTRPNEQYF
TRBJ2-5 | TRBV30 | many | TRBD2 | TGTGCCTACTCGGGACTAGCGGGAGTGGCAGAGACCCAGTACTTC | CAYSGLAGVAETQYF
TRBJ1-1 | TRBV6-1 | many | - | TGTGCCAGCAAAATGCGTCCGGACACTGAAGCTTTCTTT | CASKMRPDTEAFF
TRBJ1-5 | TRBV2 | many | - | TGTGCCAGCAGTGTGTTTCTGGCGAACAATCAGCCCCAGCATTTT | CASSVFLANNQPQHF
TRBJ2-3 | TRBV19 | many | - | TGTGCCAGTAGTGACCGGGACACCATTCAAACAGATACGCAGTATTTT | CASSDRDTIQTDTQYF
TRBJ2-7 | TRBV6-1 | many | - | TGTGCCAGCAGTTGGACCGGGACTGGATACGAGCAGTACTTC | CASSWTGTGYEQYF
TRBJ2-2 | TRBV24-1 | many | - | TGTGCCACCAGTGATCCCTGGTATTCCGGGGAGCTGTTTTTT | CATSDPWYSGELFF
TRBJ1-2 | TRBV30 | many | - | TGTGCCTGGAGCTTCGGCCAGGGGAACTATGGCTACACCTTC | CAWSFGQGNYGYTF
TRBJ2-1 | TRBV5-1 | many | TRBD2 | TGCGCCAGTACGACTAGCGGGCTTTACAATGAGCAGTTCTTC | CASTTSGLYNEQFF
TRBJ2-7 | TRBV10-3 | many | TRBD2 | TGTGCCATCAGTGCCCCACTAGGGACTAGCGGGAGGGTTTTGACCTCCTACGAGCAGTACTTC | CAISAPLGTSGRVLTSYEQYF
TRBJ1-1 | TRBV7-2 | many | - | TGTGCCAGCAGGGAGGGACCTGAAGCTTTCTTT | CASREGPEAFF